The 23 T cell receptor beta chains reported below all come from one sample, sequenced in a study of blood T cell repertoires in COVID-19. Sequenced by immunoSEQ multiplex PCR; TCRdb stores in-frame clones only, minus some. The table shows about 160,000 clones, with 75% to 85% occurring only once. Material: PBMCs or T cells enriched from blood (not recorded which). These receptors were taken from a man in his forties or fifties who had recovered from COVID-19.

The J gene is TRBJ2-1, the V gene TRBV7-9; TRBD2 might be the D (7 bases). The germline V and J ends were trimmed by 5 bases and 6 bases, with 17 bases remaining between them. Germline V gives CDR1 SEHNR, CDR2 FQNEAQ (reference sequence). The length of the CDR3 is 15 residues. CDR3 sequence reads: CASSAAGHEFNEQFF. CDR3 in DNA: TGTGCCAGCAGCGCAGCGGGACACGAGTTCAATGAGCAGTTCTTC.

The rearrangement uses TRBV3-1 (or the pseudogene TRBV3-2) and TRBJ2-5; 8 positions match TRBD2. The trim removed 7 bases at V and 4 bases at J, leaving 8 bases unmatched. The CDR3 loop spans 14 amino acids. The germline CDR1 and CDR2 sequences are LGHDT and YNNKEL (reference sequence). The CDR3 sequence: CASNHGGAGETQYF. The CDR3, as DNA: TGTGCCAGCAACCACGGGGGGGCCGGAGAGACCCAGTACTTC.

This clone has a single count. This chain joins TRBV5-6 and TRBJ1-6; D unclear. V lost 2 bases and J lost 7, with 7 bases in between. Germline V lookup: CDR1 SGHDT, CDR2 YYEEEE. CDR3 length equals 13 residues. CDR3 sequence (DNA): TGTGCCAGCAGCTTTGTAGCGAATTCACCCCTCCACTTT. Translation gives CASSFVANSPLHF.

This clone qualifies as medium-sized. The chain recombines TRBV5-1 with TRBJ1-2; TRBD1 matches at 9 bases. CDR3 length: 17 amino acids. Germline values: CDR1 SGHRS, CDR2 YFSETQ. V lost 2 bases to trimming and J lost 1 base; unmatched junction nucleotides: 9. CDR3 nucleotide sequence: TGCGCCAGCAGCTTAATGGGGACAGGGATCATTAACTATGGCTACACCTTC. It is translated as CASSLMGTGIINYGYTF.

The V gene is TRBV30, the J gene TRBJ1-4, with D perhaps TRBD1 (5 bases). Germline-derived CDR1 and CDR2 are GTSNPN and SVGIG (reference sequence). V lost 2 bases, J lost 8 bases, and 18 bases lay in between. The CDR3 sequence is 15 residues long. CDR3 in DNA: TGTGCCTGGAGTTCCGGGGGACCGGGGGTCGAAAAACTGTTTTTT. Translated, it gives CAWSSGGPGVEKLFF.

On this clone: The sample contains more than one DNA sequence encoding this CDR3. The DNA for the CDR3 is TGTGCCAGCAGTGCGAGGGGGCCAAACACCGGGGAGCTGTTTTTT. It translates to CASSARGPNTGELFF. The genes are TRBV2 and TRBJ2-2, with 7 bases fitting TRBD1. The germline V gene encodes CDR1 SNHLY and CDR2 FYNNEI. The CDR3 is 15 amino acids. Unmatched junction bases numbered 4, after V lost 4 bases and J lost 2 bases. Variable domain in full (rest from reference TRBV2 and TRBJ2-2): EPEVTQTPSHQVTQMGQEVILRCVPISNHLYFYWYRQILGQKVEFLVSFYNNEISEKSEIFDDQFSVERPDGSNFTLKIRSTKLEDSAMYFCASSARGPNTGELFFGEGSRLTVL.

The CDR3 here is CASSLLGGNTEAFF. The DNA for the CDR3 is TGTGCCAGCAGTTTATTGGGGGGAAACACTGAAGCTTTCTTT. The chain has TRBV27 and TRBJ1-1; a possible D gene is TRBD1 (5 bases). There are 14 residues in the CDR3. CDR1 is MNHEY and CDR2 is SMNVEV in the germline V gene (reference sequence). Deletions cut 1 base from V and 2 bases from J, with 8 bases between.

The V and J genes are TRBV30 and TRBJ1-1; D uncertain. The CDR3 covers 13 residues. Germline CDR1 reads GTSNPN; CDR2 reads SVGIG (reference sequence). The V and J ends lost 1 base and 3 bases respectively, with 9 bases between them. CDR3 amino acids: CAWSGGSHTEAFF. The DNA of the CDR3 is TGTGCCTGGAGTGGCGGGAGCCACACTGAAGCTTTCTTT.

This chain connects TRBV5-4 to TRBJ2-5, with D maybe TRBD2 (6 bases). The ends were cut back, 0 bases at V and 3 bases at J, with 18 bases in the middle. The germline V gene encodes CDR1 SGHNT and CDR2 YYREEE (reference sequence). The CDR3 covers 17 residues. In DNA, the CDR3 is TGTGCCAGCAGCTTGGTTGGTACGGGGCGGGGAGAAGAGACCCAGTACTTC. Translating gives CASSLVGTGRGEETQYF.

This chain links TRBV2 with TRBJ1-6; TRBD1 agrees at 8 bases. This CDR3 is built from 13 residues. CDR1 and CDR2 (germline): SNHLY, FYNNEI. The J segment lost 8 bases and the V segment lost 10 bases, leaving 7 bases of the junction unmatched. CDR3 DNA sequence: TGTGCCACGTTACAGGGGGAGGATTCACCCCTCCACTTT. Translation gives CATLQGEDSPLHF.

This chain joins TRBV6-1 and TRBJ1-5; D gene unclear. The length of the CDR3 is 13 residues. Trimming shortened V by 3 bases and J by 4 bases, and 7 bases separated the two germline ends. In germline, CDR1 is MNHNS, CDR2 SASEGT. The CDR3 sequence is CASSDGLNQPQHF. The CDR3 DNA follows: TGTGCCAGCAGTGATGGACTGAATCAGCCCCAGCATTTT.

This clone was detected once. This chain joins TRBV4-2 and TRBJ2-5; unclear D gene. Trimming cost V 5 bases and J 5 bases, with 12 bases left between them. The germline CDR1 and CDR2 sequences are LGHNA and YNFKEQ. The CDR3 totals 13 residues. The CDR3 loop reads CASSAYRYETQYF. The CDR3 DNA reads TGTGCCAGCAGCGCGTATAGATACGAGACCCAGTACTTC.

This chain uses TRBV7-3 with TRBJ1-2; D perhaps matches TRBD1 (5 bases). V was trimmed by 1 base and J by 3 bases, leaving 9 bases between them. Per germline, CDR1 SGHTA and CDR2 FQGTGA. The CDR3 covers 14 residues. The CDR3 bases are TGTGCCAGCAGCTTAATAGGGGCCGACTATGGCTACACCTTC. Protein: CASSLIGADYGYTF.

The chain combines TRBV7-9 with TRBJ2-3; TRBD1 agrees at 11 bases. Germline trimming cut 4 bases from V and 5 bases from J; bases unmatched to any gene: 5. Germline values: CDR1 SEHNR, CDR2 FQNEAQ (reference sequence). There are 15 residues in the CDR3. The CDR3 nucleotides are TGTGCCAGCAGCTCTAGGGGGACAGGGGGAGATACGCAGTATTTT. It translates to CASSSRGTGGDTQYF.

The chain employs TRBV5-5 and TRBJ2-3, with a tentative D call TRBD1 (5 bases). The length of the CDR3 is 14 residues. V shed 6 bases and J shed 0 bases, with 11 bases lying between them. Germline V gene lookup returns CDR1 SGHKS and CDR2 YYEKEE (reference sequence). CDR3 nucleotides: TGTGCCAGCATCCTGGGGCCTAGCACAGATACGCAGTATTTT. This gives the protein CASILGPSTDTQYF.

The CDR3 DNA follows: TGTGCCAGCAGCCGACGTCCTTCAGGACAGGGAACCTATGGCTACACCTTC. It specifies CASSRRPSGQGTYGYTF. The chain links TRBV7-8 to TRBJ1-2; 8 bases align to TRBD1. Germline V gene lookup returns CDR1 SGHVS and CDR2 FQNEAQ. The CDR3 is 17 amino acids. J lost 4 bases, V lost 5 bases, and 15 bases had no gene match. The full variable domain, in which reference TRBV7-8 and TRBJ1-2 provide the parts outside the CDR3, is GAGVSQSPRYKVAKRGQDVALRCDPISGHVSLFWYQQALGQGPEFLTYFQNEAQLDKSGLPSDRFFAERPEGSVSTLKIQRTQQEDSAVYLCASSRRPSGQGTYGYTFGSGTRLTVV.

This chain uses TRBV3-1 (or the pseudogene TRBV3-2) with TRBJ1-1; 9 bases map to TRBD1. J was trimmed by 6 bases and V by 4 bases; bases with no gene match: 3. CDR3 size: 13 residues. Germline V lookup: CDR1 LGHDT, CDR2 YNNKEL (reference sequence). This CDR3 reads CASSLQGASEAFF. The CDR3 DNA sequence: TGTGCCAGCAGCCTACAGGGGGCCTCTGAAGCTTTCTTT.

The rearrangement links TRBV5-6 to TRBJ1-5, with TRBD1 matching 9 bases. The germline V gene encodes CDR1 SGHDT and CDR2 YYEEEE. Trimming at V came to 4 bases and at J to 3 bases, leaving 8 bases not matched to a gene. The CDR3 runs to 16 residues. This CDR3 reads CASSAETGGVNQPQHF. CDR3 DNA sequence: TGTGCCAGCAGCGCAGAAACAGGGGGCGTCAATCAGCCCCAGCATTTT.

This chain connects TRBV7-7 to TRBJ2-7, with unresolved D. The CDR3 has 11 amino acids. Trimming left V 4 bases short and J 4 bases short, with 5 bases between. Germline lookup yields CDR1 SSHAT and CDR2 FNYEAQ (reference sequence). CDR3 region: CASSSRYEQYV. CDR3 bases: TGTGCCAGCAGCTCTCGTTACGAGCAGTACGTC.

The gene calls are TRBV29-1 and TRBJ1-3; D ambiguous. CDR3 size: 14 residues. Trimming took 4 bases from V and 0 from J, leaving 10 bases between them. From germline, CDR1 is SQVTM and CDR2 ANQGSEA. The CDR3 bases are TGCAGCGTTGCCTGGCCGAACTCTGGAAACACCATATATTTT. Protein: CSVAWPNSGNTIYF.

J is TRBJ1-2 and V is TRBV19, with 7 nucleotides matching TRBD1. Germline CDR1 LNHDA, CDR2 SQIVND (reference sequence). V was pared by 5 bases and J by 1 base, with 7 bases of the junction left unmatched. This CDR3 region has 15 residues. The CDR3 nucleotides read TGTGCCAGTAGTGTCGGACAGGACTTTAACTATGGCTACACCTTC. Translating gives CASSVGQDFNYGYTF.

The chain carries TRBV3-1 (or the pseudogene TRBV3-2) and TRBJ2-1, with 10 nucleotides matching TRBD2. The CDR3 contains 16 residues. Germline CDR1 and CDR2: LGHDT and YNNKEL (reference sequence). J gave up 3 bases and V 4 bases, and 6 bases lay outside the gene matches. The CDR3 reads CASSPWTSGDYNEQFF. CDR3 DNA: TGTGCCAGCAGCCCCTGGACTAGCGGAGACTACAATGAGCAGTTCTTC.

The chain links TRBV19 to TRBJ2-3; unclear D gene. CDR3 length: 16 amino acids. The germline V and J ends were trimmed by 1 base and 0 bases, with 11 bases remaining between them. Germline assignment: CDR1 LNHDA and CDR2 SQIVND (reference sequence). The chain's CDR3 is CASSIGPGSSTDTQYF. As DNA, the CDR3 is TGTGCCAGTAGTATAGGTCCGGGTTCTAGCACAGATACGCAGTATTTT.